This passage covers 11 T cell receptor beta chains from one sample sequenced in a study of T cells in localized non-small cell lung cancer. Clones were read by immunoSEQ multiplex PCR, and TCRdb kept only the in-frame ones, dropping some. This repertoire shows fewer than 90,000 clones, around 81% found once; its top ten account for 19%. This specimen was PBMCs, taken before any cancer treatment. The receptors here all came from a man aged 35-69 years with stage II squamous cell lung carcinoma.

Only one count was recorded for this clone. This chain links TRBV7-9 with TRBJ2-7, with 7 bases identical to TRBD1. Trimming cost V 5 bases and J 2 bases; bases outside gene matches: 3. The CDR3 sequence is 13 residues long. The germline CDR1 and CDR2 sequences are SEHNR and FQNEAQ (reference sequence). The CDR3 loop is CASSRDRAYEQYF. As DNA, the CDR3 is TGTGCCAGCAGCCGAGACAGGGCCTACGAGCAGTACTTC.

The chain couples TRBV4-1 to TRBJ2-1; no clear D. The CDR3 loop spans 16 amino acids. The V gene's germline CDR1 is MGHRA and CDR2 YSYEKL. Trimming left V 0 bases short and J 2 bases short, with 11 bases between. Here the CDR3 DNA reads TGCGCCAGCAGCCAAGAGTCAAGTGTAGCCTACAATGAGCAGTTCTTC. Its translation: CASSQESSVAYNEQFF.

This chain uses TRBV5-5 with TRBJ2-7; 7 positions match TRBD2. Losses at the gene ends were 5 bases for V and 2 bases for J; bases not matched to a gene: 13. This CDR3 comprises 16 residues. Germline V gene data show CDR1 as SGHKS and CDR2 as YYEKEE (reference sequence). CDR3 protein: CASREVDGGIAYEQYF. CDR3 coding DNA: TGTGCCAGCAGGGAGGTCGACGGGGGGATAGCCTACGAGCAGTACTTC.

The chain has TRBV6-5 and TRBJ2-7; D uncertain. Trimming removed 6 bases from V and 0 bases from J, with 12 bases in between. Germline V gene lookup returns CDR1 MNHEY and CDR2 SVGAGI. The CDR3 length is 14 residues. The CDR3 here is CASRPDLPSYEQYF. Written as DNA, the CDR3 is TGTGCCAGCAGGCCAGACCTCCCCTCCTACGAGCAGTACTTC.

This chain uses TRBV27 with TRBJ1-3; 7 nucleotides align to TRBD1. J gave up 0 bases and V 5 bases, and 1 base lay outside the gene matches. This CDR3 has 14 amino acids. Germline CDR1 is MNHEY and CDR2 is SMNVEV (reference sequence). The chain's CDR3 is CASSRQGSGNTIYF. For the CDR3, the DNA is TGTGCCAGCAGTCGACAGGGCTCTGGAAACACCATATATTTT.

This clone was observed a single time. V is TRBV5-8 and J is TRBJ2-1, with D possibly being TRBD2 (5 bases). This CDR3 has 16 amino acids. CDR1 is SGHTS, CDR2 YDEGEE, per germline. V lost 2 bases to trimming and J lost 4 bases, with 16 bases between them. CDR3 bases: TGTGCCAGCAGCTTCACCAGGACTCTCCTATACAATGAGCAGTTCTTC. Amino acid sequence: CASSFTRTLLYNEQFF.

The chain carries TRBV2 and TRBJ2-1; 13 bases agree with TRBD2. After removal of 3 bases from V and 9 bases from J, the junction contained 8 bases not matched to a gene. The CDR3 has 16 amino acids. The V gene's germline CDR1 is SNHLY and CDR2 FYNNEI. The CDR3 protein is CASSDVGTSGKGEQFF. DNA of the CDR3: TGTGCCAGCAGTGATGTTGGGACTAGCGGGAAAGGTGAGCAGTTCTTC.

The chain joins TRBV4-2 to TRBJ2-7, with unresolved D. CDR1 and CDR2 from the germline V gene are LGHNA and YNFKEQ. Trimming removed 1 base from V and 2 bases from J, with 12 bases in between. The CDR3 extends over 15 amino acids. CDR3 bases: TGTGCCAGCAGCCAAGGGCAGAACCCCACCTACGAGCAGTACTTC. The encoded protein is CASSQGQNPTYEQYF.

This clone was detected once. The CDR3 coding sequence is TGTGCCAGCAGCTTAAACGGGGGGGCGGGAGAGACCCAGTACTTC. Residues: CASSLNGGAGETQYF. The chain couples TRBV11-2 to TRBJ2-5, with TRBD2 matching 8 bases. The CDR3 totals 15 residues. V was clipped by 2 bases and J by 4 bases; unmatched bases: 6. Germline CDR1 and CDR2: SGHAT and FQNNGV.

The chain is built from TRBV2 and TRBJ2-3; 12 bases match TRBD2. J was trimmed by 5 bases and V by 6 bases; bases with no gene match: 3. The CDR3 loop spans 14 amino acids. CDR1 is SNHLY, CDR2 FYNNEI, per germline. This CDR3 is CASRKGLAGDTQYF. The CDR3 DNA reads as TGTGCCAGCAGGAAGGGACTAGCGGGAGATACGCAGTATTTT. Based on the CDR3 plus reference TRBV2 and TRBJ2-3, the full variable domain is EPEVTQTPSHQVTQMGQEVILRCVPISNHLYFYWYRQILGQKVEFLVSFYNNEISEKSEIFDDQFSVERPDGSNFTLKIRSTKLEDSAMYFCASRKGLAGDTQYFGPGTRLTVL.

This clone was counted once. The rearrangement links TRBV6-1 to TRBJ2-1, with 14 bases lining up with TRBD2. The germline gives CDR1 MNHNS, CDR2 SASEGT. With V trimmed by 4 bases and J by 8 bases, 7 bases remained unmatched. The CDR3 covers 16 residues. In DNA, the CDR3 is TGTGCCAGCAGTGGTCAGACTAGCGGGAGGGCCGATGAGCAGTTCTTC. Amino acids: CASSGQTSGRADEQFF.